Listed below are T cell receptor beta chains from one sample, sequenced in a study of cytomegalovirus exposure and HLA in healthy donors. TCRdb keeps only in-frame clones here, not all; method: immunoSEQ multiplex PCR. Seen here are approximately 170,000 clones, roughly 84% observed once, and the top ten hold roughly 1.5%. The sequenced material came from PBMCs. These receptor sequences come from a male donor in good health and CMV-seronegative. CDR3s include the opening cysteine and the closing phenylalanine or tryptophan. D genes are given only for firm matches. Some rows mark clone size as missing; the rest say once, few, many or name a class of expanded clone.

J gene	D gene	clone size	V gene	CDR3 protein	CDR3 DNA
TRBJ1-1	TRBD1	.	TRBV27	CASQQGATEAFF	TGTGCCAGCCAACAGGGGGCTACTGAAGCTTTCTTT
TRBJ2-5	TRBD1	.	TRBV5-1	CASSRGTGVQETQYF	TGCGCCAGCAGCCGAGGGACAGGCGTTCAAGAGACCCAGTACTTC
TRBJ2-3	.	.	TRBV5-6	CASRNRAGVSDTQYF	TGTGCCAGCAGGAACAGGGCTGGAGTATCAGATACGCAGTATTTT
TRBJ2-5	TRBD2	once	TRBV11-3	CASSPRTSGSQTQYF	TGTGCCAGCAGCCCCCGGACTAGCGGGAGTCAGACCCAGTACTTC
TRBJ1-2	.	.	TRBV6-5	CASRRATGNYGYTF	TGTGCCAGCAGGAGAGCTACAGGGAACTATGGCTACACCTTC
TRBJ2-5	.	.	TRBV7-3	CASSPVGGQETQYF	TGTGCCAGCAGCCCGGTAGGAGGGCAAGAGACCCAGTACTTC
TRBJ2-2	TRBD1	once	TRBV7-3	CASSLQGAPGELFF	TGTGCCAGCAGCCTACAGGGGGCACCCGGGGAGCTGTTTTTT
TRBJ2-7	TRBD1	few	TRBV6-5	CASRPDRGSSYEQYF	TGTGCCAGCAGACCCGACAGGGGTTCCAGCTACGAGCAGTACTTC
TRBJ1-5	.	.	TRBV7-9	CASSLEGQPQHF	TGTGCCAGCAGCTTGGAGGGTCAGCCCCAGCATTTT
TRBJ2-2	.	few	TRBV7-9	CSSIIQGNTGELFF	TGTTCCAGCATCATTCAGGGGAACACCGGGGAGCTGTTTTTT
TRBJ2-7	TRBD2	.	TRBV18	CASSLGGSSYEQYF	TGTGCCAGCTCACTGGGAGGGTCGTCCTACGAGCAGTACTTC
TRBJ2-2	TRBD1	.	TRBV2	CASGRGLDRGKGGELFF	TGTGCCAGCGGGAGGGGTCTGGACAGGGGAAAGGGCGGGGAGCTGTTTTTT
TRBJ1-2	.	.	TRBV9	CASSDRSGYGYTF	TGTGCCAGCAGCGACAGGTCGGGCTATGGCTACACCTTC
TRBJ2-5	TRBD2	.	TRBV5-6	CASSLGAGVRETQYF	TGTGCCAGCAGCTTGGGTGCGGGAGTGAGAGAGACCCAGTACTTC
TRBJ1-2	.	.	TRBV5-4	CASGTGTPNYGYTF	TGTGCCAGCGGAACAGGGACACCCAACTATGGCTACACCTTC
TRBJ2-5	TRBD2	.	TRBV9	CASSVKLAGGETQYF	TGTGCCAGCAGCGTGAAACTAGCGGGAGGTGAGACCCAGTACTTC
TRBJ2-2	TRBD2	.	TRBV10-3	CAISSGRGSGELFF	TGTGCCATCTCTAGCGGGAGGGGTTCCGGGGAGCTGTTTTTT
TRBJ1-2	.	.	TRBV19	CASSNTYYGYTF	TGTGCCAGTAGTAACACCTACTATGGCTACACCTTC
TRBJ2-1	.	.	TRBV5-1	CASSVQGMSSYNEQFF	TGCGCCAGCAGCGTGCAGGGTATGAGCTCCTACAATGAGCAGTTCTTC
TRBJ2-5	.	few	TRBV6-5	CASSYSGSSETQYF	TGTGCCAGCAGTTACTCCGGTAGCAGCGAGACCCAGTACTTC
TRBJ1-2	TRBD1	.	TRBV7-2	CASSLAGTGGNYGYTF	TGTGCCAGCAGCTTAGCCGGGACAGGGGGCAACTATGGCTACACCTTC
TRBJ1-2	TRBD1	.	TRBV7-9	CASSLPGQHYGYTF	TGTGCCAGCAGTCTGCCGGGACAGCACTATGGCTACACCTTC
TRBJ1-4	TRBD1	.	TRBV28	CAIPGTGREKLFF	TGTGCCATCCCGGGGACAGGGCGCGAAAAACTGTTTTTT
TRBJ2-7	TRBD1	.	TRBV10-3	CALGTATYEQYF	TGTGCCCTCGGGACAGCCACCTACGAGCAGTACTTC
TRBJ1-4	TRBD1	.	TRBV30	CAWSRGTGEEKLFF	TGTGCCTGGAGCCGCGGGACAGGGGAGGAAAAACTGTTTTTT
TRBJ2-3	.	.	TRBV18	CASSPDTRASTDTQYF	TGTGCCAGCTCACCAGATACGAGGGCTAGCACAGATACGCAGTATTTT
TRBJ1-1	.	.	TRBV21-1	CASAGRGIEAFF	TGTGCCAGCGCCGGGCGGGGGATCGAAGCTTTCTTT
TRBJ2-3	.	.	TRBV28	CASSDGTRGADTQYF	TGTGCCAGCAGTGACGGGACCAGGGGCGCAGATACGCAGTATTTT
TRBJ1-1	.	.	TRBV7-5	CASSAGGNTEAFF	TGTGCCAGCAGTGCGGGGGGGAACACTGAAGCTTTCTTT
TRBJ2-3	.	once	TRBV7-3	CASTYSNRDTQYF	TGTGCCAGCACCTACTCCAACCGCGATACGCAGTATTTT
TRBJ2-1	TRBD2	.	TRBV5-1	CASSTQPGGAPNEQFF	TGCGCCAGCAGCACTCAACCGGGGGGGGCCCCCAATGAGCAGTTCTTC
TRBJ1-2	.	.	TRBV5-6	CASSLAGGYGYTF	TGTGCCAGCAGCTTGGCCGGCGGCTATGGCTACACCTTC
TRBJ2-5	.	.	TRBV7-2	CASSFSVRVEETQYF	TGTGCCAGCAGCTTCTCTGTGAGGGTAGAAGAGACCCAGTACTTC
TRBJ2-7	TRBD1	.	TRBV7-9	CASSLTGLSYEQYF	TGTGCCAGCAGCCTGACAGGGCTCTCCTACGAGCAGTACTTC
TRBJ2-7	TRBD2	.	TRBV19	CASSFPGGSYEQYF	TGTGCCAGTAGTTTCCCGGGGGGATCCTACGAGCAGTACTTC
TRBJ1-4	TRBD1	once	TRBV28	CASRLQGKLFF	TGTGCCAGCAGACTACAGGGGAAACTGTTTTTT
TRBJ2-1	TRBD2	.	TRBV6-5	CASRPRGRGYNEQFF	TGTGCCAGCCGTCCGAGAGGGAGGGGTTACAATGAGCAGTTCTTC
TRBJ2-7	.	.	TRBV11-2	CASSFVGAPPGYEQYF	TGTGCCAGCAGCTTCGTGGGTGCGCCCCCGGGCTACGAGCAGTACTTC
TRBJ2-7	TRBD2	.	TRBV7-2	CASSPGLAGVEQYF	TGTGCCAGCAGCCCCGGACTAGCGGGAGTCGAGCAGTACTTC
TRBJ1-4	.	.	TRBV9	CASSPRGGGMEKLFF	TGTGCCAGCAGCCCCCGGGGAGGGGGAATGGAAAAACTGTTTTTT
TRBJ2-3	.	.	TRBV6-1	CASSEGGAFLYTQYF	TGTGCCAGCAGTGAGGGGGGTGCTTTTCTCTATACGCAGTATTTT
TRBJ2-7	.	few	TRBV9	CASSVQGFSYEQYF	TGTGCCAGCAGCGTACAGGGGTTCTCCTACGAGCAGTACTTC
TRBJ2-1	.	.	TRBV11-1	CASSSGAGVPPNEQFF	TGTGCCAGCAGCTCAGGGGCGGGAGTACCTCCTAATGAGCAGTTCTTC
TRBJ2-7	TRBD2	.	TRBV10-1	CASSEFGGGGRYEQYF	TGCGCCAGCAGTGAGTTTGGCGGCGGGGGGCGCTACGAGCAGTACTTC
TRBJ2-3	.	.	TRBV9	CASSVASLESFLSTDTQYF	TGTGCCAGCAGCGTAGCTTCGCTGGAGTCTTTCCTCAGCACAGATACGCAGTATTTT
TRBJ2-2	.	.	TRBV14	CASSRELGALNTGELFF	TGTGCCAGCAGCCGAGAATTAGGGGCCCTGAACACCGGGGAGCTGTTTTTT
TRBJ2-3	.	.	TRBV21-1	CASSNPPQRGDHTDTQYF	TGTGCCAGCAGCAACCCCCCCCAGCGGGGGGACCACACAGATACGCAGTATTTT
TRBJ1-1	.	.	TRBV4-1	CASSQVSGRLMNTEAFF	TGCGCCAGCAGCCAAGTCTCCGGCAGGCTAATGAACACTGAAGCTTTCTTT
TRBJ2-7	TRBD1	.	TRBV5-5	CASSLAGTDVYEQYF	TGTGCCAGCAGCTTGGCTGGGACAGACGTCTACGAGCAGTACTTC
TRBJ2-5	TRBD2	.	TRBV5-6	CASSLAASGKQETQYF	TGTGCCAGCAGCTTGGCGGCTAGCGGGAAACAAGAGACCCAGTACTTC
TRBJ2-5	TRBD2	.	TRBV7-9	CASSLWGGETQYF	TGTGCCAGCAGCTTATGGGGGGGAGAGACCCAGTACTTC
TRBJ2-7	.	.	TRBV21-1	CATRRREDSYEQYF	TGTGCCACCCGCCGGCGGGAGGACTCCTACGAGCAGTACTTC
TRBJ2-3	TRBD2	few	TRBV7-2	CASSLGASGSTDTQYF	TGTGCCAGCAGCTTAGGGGCTAGCGGAAGCACAGATACGCAGTATTTT
TRBJ2-3	TRBD2	.	TRBV6-1	CASRRGEGTDTQYF	TGTGCCAGCAGGCGGGGGGAAGGCACAGATACGCAGTATTTT
TRBJ2-3	.	.	TRBV7-9	CASSERDRPSGTDTQYF	TGTGCCAGCAGCGAACGGGACAGACCCAGCGGGACAGATACGCAGTATTTT
TRBJ2-7	TRBD2	.	TRBV27	CASSPIPGLAGVSYEQYF	TGTGCCAGCAGTCCCATCCCGGGACTAGCGGGAGTCTCCTACGAGCAGTACTTC
TRBJ1-4	TRBD1	once	TRBV7-8	CASSLVGTGGEKLFF	TGTGCCAGCAGCTTAGTAGGGACAGGGGGTGAAAAACTGTTTTTT
TRBJ2-7	TRBD1	.	TRBV27	CASKGGTGTTYEQYF	TGTGCCAGCAAGGGCGGGACAGGAACGACCTACGAGCAGTACTTC
TRBJ1-3	.	.	TRBV6-5	CASSYDFSGGNTIYF	TGTGCCAGCAGTTACGATTTCTCAGGCGGAAACACCATATATTTT